The 25 T cell receptor beta chains below were found in one sample sequenced in a study of T cells in Graves' hyperthyroidism and ophthalmopathy. The investigators amplified TCR beta CDR3 regions from RNA transcripts. HTBI primers were employed in a first-round RT-PCR of the TCR CDR3. TCRdb re-called the multiplex PCR reads through MiXCR, storing one row per CDR3 protein. The repertoire has over 150,000 distinct CDR3 sequences, over 15% of them found once; the top ten carry 25% to 30%. The source material was blood. These receptors came from a woman aged 45 to 65 with Graves' hyperthyroidism.

Ten or more counts support this clonotype. This chain links TRBV24-1 with TRBJ2-1, with 14 bases matching TRBD2. With 3 bases clipped from V and 7 bases from J, the junction kept 10 bases outside the gene matches. CDR1 and CDR2 from the germline V gene are KGHDR and SFDVKD. The length of the CDR3 is 18 residues. CDR3 sequence (DNA): TGTGCCACCAGTGATAGGACTAGCGGGGGGCGGACTCGAAATGAGCAGTTCTTC. It yields the protein CATSDRTSGGRTRNEQFF.

At least ten counts were recorded for this clonotype. The chain links TRBV6-1 to TRBJ2-3; 9 nucleotides line up with TRBD1. V gave up 6 bases and J gave up 4 bases; unmatched junction bases: 8. CDR3 length: 15 residues. Germline V CDR1 and CDR2: MNHNS, SASEGT. The CDR3 DNA reads TGTGCCAGCAGGGCGACAGGGGGGCTGTCAGATACGCAGTATTTT. Translated, it gives CASRATGGLSDTQYF.

This clonotype was observed a few times. V and J are TRBV3-1 and TRBJ2-5, with 8 positions matching TRBD1. Germline CDR1 reads LGHDT; CDR2 reads YNNKEL (reference sequence). There are 16 residues in the CDR3. V lost 2 bases and J lost 4; bases outside the gene matches: 9. The DNA of the CDR3 is TGTGCCAGCAGCCAAAAAGCCGGGACAGGTCTAGAGACCCAGTACTTC. Its protein product is CASSQKAGTGLETQYF.

This clonotype has ten or more counts. V and J are TRBV19 and TRBJ1-2; no definite D call. Trimming removed 9 bases from V and 3 bases from J, with 5 bases in between. Germline-derived CDR1 and CDR2 are LNHDA and SQIVND (reference sequence). This CDR3 is built from 10 residues. The CDR3 DNA is TGTGCCAGCTTTTACTATGGCTACACCTTC. Translated, it gives CASFYYGYTF.

This clonotype has a handful of counts. The gene calls are TRBV20-1 and TRBJ1-6; D remains ambiguous. This CDR3 is built from 17 residues. The ends were cut back, 6 bases at V and 7 bases at J, with 25 bases in the middle. Per germline, CDR1 DFQATT and CDR2 SNEGSKA (reference sequence). The CDR3 sequence is CSAWEIRGGSGNSPLHF. DNA for the CDR3: TGCAGTGCCTGGGAAATTCGGGGTGGCAGTGGAAATTCACCCCTCCACTTT.

The chain has TRBV6-2 or TRBV6-3 and TRBJ1-1; 8 nucleotides line up with TRBD1. V shed 1 base, J shed 5 bases, and the junction held 18 bases outside the gene matches. This CDR3 is 19 amino acids long. Looked up from germline, CDR1 is MNHEY and CDR2 is SVGEGT. The CDR3: CASSYYRMDWTGRQTEAFF. Here the CDR3 DNA reads TGTGCCAGCAGTTACTACAGGATGGATTGGACAGGGAGGCAGACTGAAGCTTTCTTT.

In this sample, this clonotype turned up many times. The chain links TRBV27 to TRBJ1-2; D gene uncertain. CDR3 length: 14 amino acids. Germline CDR1 reads MNHEY; CDR2 reads SMNVEV (reference sequence). Trimming shortened V by 3 bases and J by 7 bases, and 15 bases separated the two germline ends. The CDR3 DNA is TGTGCCAGCAGTTTCAAGGGCGGGTCAGGTGGCTACACCTTC. It is translated as CASSFKGGSGGYTF.

This clonotype was seen more than once but under ten times. V usage is TRBV18 and J usage is TRBJ1-3; D not certain. Between the trimmed V and J ends, which lost 2 bases and 4 bases, there was a span of 15 bases. The CDR3 spans 16 residues. CDR1 and CDR2 from the germline V gene are KGHSH and LQKENI. The CDR3 spells CASSPSITGSGNTIYF. DNA of the CDR3: TGTGCCAGCTCACCATCCATAACTGGGTCCGGAAACACCATATATTTT.

In this sample, this clonotype turned up a few times. CDR3 in DNA: TGTGCCAGTACCAAGGGCGATTATAGCAATCAGCCCCAGCATTTT. Amino acids: CASTKGDYSNQPQHF. The chain combines TRBV19 with TRBJ1-5; D gene unclear. The CDR3 length is 15 residues. Germline V gene data show CDR1 as LNHDA and CDR2 as SQIVND (reference sequence). V was shortened by 7 bases and J by 0 bases, with 13 bases between the two germline ends.

This clonotype showed up many times. The chain carries TRBV7-2 and TRBJ1-2, with unresolved D. The CDR3 loop spans 12 amino acids. Germline V gene sequence: CDR1 SGHTA, CDR2 FQGNSA. Trimming left V 2 bases short and J 7 bases short, with 8 bases between. The CDR3 loop reads CASSLSWVGYTF. The DNA for the CDR3 is TGTGCCAGCAGCTTAAGCTGGGTTGGCTACACCTTC.

This clonotype has just a few counts. The chain is built from TRBV27 and TRBJ1-2, with TRBD1 matching 7 bases. This CDR3 contains 14 residues. V lost 3 bases and J lost 8; bases outside the gene matches: 9. Germline CDR1 reads MNHEY; CDR2 reads SMNVEV (reference sequence). Here the CDR3 DNA reads TGTGCCAGCAGTTTCCTAGACAGGGCCGGCGGCTACACCTTC. As protein: CASSFLDRAGGYTF.

This clonotype was counted many times. V and J are TRBV29-1 and TRBJ1-5; TRBD1 might be the D (5 bases). The length of the CDR3 is 14 residues. Germline V CDR1 and CDR2: SQVTM, ANQGSEA. Trimming removed 7 bases from V and 4 bases from J, with 17 bases in between. CDR3 in DNA: TGCAGCGCTACGATTGCGGGGGGTAATCAGCCCCAGCATTTT. Protein product: CSATIAGGNQPQHF.

Ten or more counts support this clonotype. This sequence joins TRBV28 and TRBJ2-7, with D perhaps matching TRBD1 (5 bases). This CDR3 is built from 11 residues. Trimming pared 7 bases from V and 2 bases from J, leaving 6 bases between. Germline CDR1 reads MDHEN; CDR2 reads SYDVKM. The CDR3 coding sequence is TGTGCCAGCACAGGGACCTACGAGCAGTACTTC. Encoded protein: CASTGTYEQYF.

In this sample, this clonotype turned up many times. The V and J genes are TRBV28 and TRBJ1-2; D gene unclear. This CDR3 contains 14 residues. The germline CDR1 and CDR2 sequences are MDHEN and SYDVKM. V lost 4 bases and J 2 bases, leaving 11 bases between the germline ends. This chain's CDR3 is CASSSLGENYGYTF. In DNA, the CDR3 is TGTGCCAGCAGTTCGTTAGGCGAGAACTATGGCTACACCTTC.

This clonotype came up many times. The chain is built from TRBV6-1 and TRBJ1-1, with unresolved D. The germline V and J ends were trimmed by 5 bases and 1 base, with 11 bases remaining between them. The CDR3 sequence is 14 residues long. CDR1 is MNHNS and CDR2 is SASEGT in the germline V gene. CDR3 nucleotide sequence: TGTGCCAGCAGTTACCGGGAGGGGAACACTGAAGCTTTCTTT. Translation gives CASSYREGNTEAFF.

This clonotype was seen ten or more times. The chain combines TRBV28 with TRBJ1-5; 9 bases align to TRBD1. CDR3 length: 17 amino acids. V gave up 3 bases and J gave up 5 bases; unmatched junction bases: 11. Germline CDR1 and CDR2: MDHEN and SYDVKM. The CDR3 DNA sequence: TGTGCCAGCAGTTTGTACGTACGAAACAGGGGGCATCAGCCCCAGCATTTT. As protein: CASSLYVRNRGHQPQHF.

This clonotype was observed at least ten times. This chain joins TRBV5-1 and TRBJ2-1, with D perhaps TRBD1 (5 bases). The CDR3 consists of 14 residues. V was trimmed by 4 bases and J by 4 bases, leaving 12 bases between them. Per germline, CDR1 SGHRS and CDR2 YFSETQ. CDR3 region: CASSAATGYNEQFF. The CDR3 DNA reads TGCGCCAGCAGCGCCGCCACAGGATACAATGAGCAGTTCTTC.

The sample holds many counts of this clonotype. The V call is TRBV6-1, the J call TRBJ2-7; TRBD1 matches at 7 bases. CDR3 length: 15 amino acids. CDR1 MNHNS and CDR2 SASEGT come from the germline V gene. The V gene end was trimmed by 4 bases and the J gene end by 2 bases; junction bases not matched to a gene: 8. CDR3 sequence reads: CASSAGGIGTYEQYF. Written as DNA, the CDR3 is TGTGCCAGCAGTGCAGGGGGAATCGGGACCTACGAGCAGTACTTC.

This clonotype was seen ten or more times. The chain has TRBV18 and TRBJ1-2; 7 bases agree with TRBD1. V lost 3 bases, J lost 8 bases, and 6 bases stayed unmatched. The CDR3 is 13 residues long. Germline CDR1 and CDR2: KGHSH and LQKENI. This chain's CDR3 is CASSPIQGQGYTF. The CDR3 nucleotides are TGTGCCAGCTCACCCATACAGGGACAGGGCTACACCTTC.

This clonotype occurred many times. The V gene is TRBV6-1, the J gene TRBJ1-4; a possible D gene is TRBD1 (5 bases). CDR3 length: 14 amino acids. Germline assignment: CDR1 MNHNS and CDR2 SASEGT. Trimming cost V 6 bases and J 5 bases, with 13 bases left between them. The CDR3: CASRTFGTNEKLFF. CDR3 coding DNA: TGTGCCAGCAGGACGTTTGGGACGAATGAAAAACTGTTTTTT.

Written as DNA, the CDR3 is TGTGCCAGCTCACCAAACAGGGGGAACCAAGAGACCCAGTACTTC. It encodes CASSPNRGNQETQYF. The chain is built from TRBV18 and TRBJ2-5; 8 bases are shared with TRBD1. Germline-derived CDR1 and CDR2 are KGHSH and LQKENI. V lost 2 bases to trimming and J lost 0 bases; unmatched junction nucleotides: 2. CDR3 length: 15 amino acids.

The CDR3 region is CASSGGRRTQYF. DNA for the CDR3: TGTGCCAGCAGTGGCGGACGAAGGACCCAGTACTTC. The chain links TRBV6-1 to TRBJ2-5; unclear D gene. Looked up from germline, CDR1 is MNHNS and CDR2 is SASEGT. Trimming stripped 4 bases from V and 7 bases from J, with 10 bases between. The CDR3 contains 12 residues.

The chain combines TRBV19 with TRBJ1-1; 8 nucleotides line up with TRBD1. V dropped 7 bases and J dropped 6; count of bases not matched to a gene: 10. The length of the CDR3 is 14 residues. The V gene's germline CDR1 is LNHDA and CDR2 SQIVND (reference sequence). This CDR3 is CASNPGGAESEAFF. CDR3 DNA: TGTGCCAGTAACCCAGGGGGCGCAGAGTCTGAAGCTTTCTTT. Filled out from reference TRBV19 and TRBJ1-1, the complete variable domain reads DGGITQSPKYLFRKEGQNVTLSCEQNLNHDAMYWYRQDPGQGLRLIYYSQIVNDFQKGDIAEGYSVSREKKESFPLTVTSAQKNPTAFYLCASNPGGAESEAFFGQGTRLTVV.

The rearrangement uses TRBV20-1 and TRBJ1-5, with a possible D match to TRBD1 (6 bases). This CDR3 is 11 amino acids long. Germline values: CDR1 DFQATT, CDR2 SNEGSKA (reference sequence). V dropped 3 bases and J dropped 6 bases, with 6 bases sitting between them. The DNA of the CDR3 is TGCAGTGCTAGCAGGGGTCAGCCCCAGCATTTT. This codes for CSASRGQPQHF.

This clonotype was seen repeatedly, ten times or more. The chain combines TRBV3-1 with TRBJ1-3; D ambiguous. This CDR3 is 14 amino acids long. V lost 3 bases to trimming and J lost 4 bases, with 10 bases between them. CDR1 is LGHDT and CDR2 is YNNKEL in the germline V gene (reference sequence). This CDR3 reads CASSQFTDGNTIYF. The CDR3 DNA reads as TGTGCCAGCAGCCAGTTCACAGACGGAAACACCATATATTTT.